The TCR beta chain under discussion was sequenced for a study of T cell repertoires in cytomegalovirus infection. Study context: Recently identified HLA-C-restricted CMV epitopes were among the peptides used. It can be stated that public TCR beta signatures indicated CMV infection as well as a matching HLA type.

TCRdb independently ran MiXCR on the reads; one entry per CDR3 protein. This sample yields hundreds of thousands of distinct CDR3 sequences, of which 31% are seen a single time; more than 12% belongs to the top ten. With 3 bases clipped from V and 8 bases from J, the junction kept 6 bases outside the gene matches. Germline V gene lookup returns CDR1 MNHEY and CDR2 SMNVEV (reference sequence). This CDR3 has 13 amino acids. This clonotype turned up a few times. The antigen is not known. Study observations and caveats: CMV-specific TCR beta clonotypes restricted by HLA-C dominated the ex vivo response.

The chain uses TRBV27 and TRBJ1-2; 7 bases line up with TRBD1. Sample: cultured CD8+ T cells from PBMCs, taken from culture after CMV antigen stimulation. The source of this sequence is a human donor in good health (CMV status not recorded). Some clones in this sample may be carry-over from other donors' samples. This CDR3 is CASSLPTGVGYTF. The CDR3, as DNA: TGTGCCAGCAGTTTGCCTACAGGGGTCGGCTACACCTTC.